Detailed here is one TCR beta chain. The antigen it recognizes is unknown. Base-call qualities are not available, and no considerably larger clone is one nucleotide away. Receptor amplification or capture employed the immunoSEQ multiplex PCR assay. For the multiplex PCR, a mixture combining 60 forward primers for TCR Vbeta segments and 13 reverse primers for TCR Jbeta segments was used. A multiplex PCR assay on genomic DNA amplified the CDR3 region of rearranged TCR beta genes. The Illumina HiSeq System was used to sequence the amplified TCR beta libraries as 87-base-pair reads. The authors' pipeline ran thus. Across the 600 to 700 repertoires, a later analysis counted roughly 77 million unique TCR beta chains, some 11 million of which were shared by at least two donors. Raw reads were error-corrected and collapsed into unique sequences with a nearest-neighbor algorithm that merged closely related sequences to remove PCR and sequencing errors. V, D and J gene segments were assigned by aligning CDR3 sequences to IMGT reference sequences. For a sequence to be retained, a match of at least six nucleotides to both a V gene segment and a J gene segment was required. A rearrangement was called productive if the CDR3 had no stop codons and remained in frame with V and J, and every other rearrangement was called non-productive. Following IMGT convention, CDR3 was defined as the stretch from the second conserved V-encoded cysteine up to the conserved J-encoded phenylalanine. The earlier analysis of 587 of the donors excluded sequences that lacked an unambiguous match to a single V gene segment. In an earlier analysis of several hundred of the donors, V segments were called functional above 56.7% productive rearrangements and were called segregating when the between-donor standard deviation exceeded 5%. To diagnose cytomegalovirus status from the catalog of TCR beta chain sequences, a statistical classification framework was built. In a later analysis, TCR nucleotide sequences were compared against IMGT/GENE-DB human TR gene sequences so that V and J genes could be assigned. Using the TCRdist pipeline, a later analysis assigned CDR3 sequences along with most-parsimonious VDJ recombination scenarios. A later analysis defined each TCR beta chain by its CDR3 amino acid sequence plus V-gene family, and excluded reads lacking a unique V-gene family. To address suspected cross-contamination and a sequencing artifact, a later analysis removed a few hundred highly shared, low-generation-probability nucleotide sequences. In a later analysis, a clonal expansion index was calculated for each public chain from normalized within-repertoire ranks of inferred template counts. Generation probabilities in a later analysis came from a VDJ recombination model fitted to out-of-frame rearrangements, and those results were checked against IGoR. In a later analysis, TCR-TCR, TCR-HLA and TCR-CMV co-occurrence was scored with hypergeometric tests, and a repertoire-size bias correction was applied to TCR pairs. False discovery rates were estimated in a later analysis by permuting HLA or CMV assignments 20 times. A later analysis grouped co-occurring TCRs with DBSCAN, adding TCRdist sequence similarity when clustering within HLA-allele-positive subsets. For co-occurrence clustering, repertoires with fewer than 30,000 or more than 120,000 public chains were excluded, along with several repertoires with anomalous nucleotide sharing. TCRdb took over this immuneACCESS table, retaining in-frame rearrangements with V and J assigned. Such tables are incomplete; in checked studies, under half of the missing clones stem from an unresolved V gene, and the remainder is unexplained. V and J calls and clone size follow that table, whereas D and trimming were derived from the DNA. Across this sample there are under 200,000 clones, with approximately 82% seen only once. Over 4.5% of the sample is taken by the ten largest.

In the germline V gene, CDR1 corresponds to SGHDT and CDR2 to YYEEEE. V loses 2 bases of germline sequence and J loses 3 bases, and the interval between the two ends is 9 bases. The CDR3 runs 14 residues from the cysteine to the phenylalanine. Of the read, only the CDR3 DNA is kept; its 42 bases are in frame from base 1. The cohort consisted of approximately 690 healthy bone marrow donors. At the time of sampling, all cohort members were nominally healthy, though unrecorded immune exposures were likely present. The donor tested CMV seronegative and was one of the 352 seronegative cohort members. Each donor provided a peripheral blood sample, and peripheral blood mononuclear cells were used for TCR beta sequencing. The Qiagen DNeasy Blood Extraction Kit was used to extract genomic DNA from the blood cell samples. The data are from a study of cytomegalovirus exposure and HLA in healthy donors (dated by TCRdb to about 2017). Regarding the study in general: An earlier analysis of roughly 630 of the donors reported roughly 270 Gb of sequence data and 100 million to 130 million unique TCR beta sequences from about 180 million T cells. Across 300 to 500 genotyped donors of the cohort, an average of 235,054 unique TCR beta nucleotide sequences per donor were sequenced, and about a sixth of those sequences were non-productive. A later analysis re-examined previously published TCR beta repertoires from 610 or so donors and added high-resolution HLA genotyping to investigate patterns of TCR occurrence. To predict cytomegalovirus infection status, the study combined high-throughput TCR immunosequencing, statistical association of individual TCRs with disease status, and machine learning. About 5 DR-DQ haplotypes were handled as single units for association and clustering, since linkage in the cohort was strong. An early release that covered approximately 600 HLA-typed donors contained about 300 gigabases of sequencing data and tens of millions of unique TCR sequences. A later genetic analysis took genome-wide SNP genotypes for about 55% of the 666 donors and used that subset as a discovery cohort. Of the 398 genotyped donors, around 81% fell in the genetic ancestry cluster associated with self-reported Caucasian donors. Rather than using new phenotypic data, the later analysis identified candidate immune exposures from TCR beta sequences and from how often those sequences occurred across donors. All discovery cohort repertoires had been generated on a single sequencing platform. The T cell repertoires of around 670 subjects were profiled by immunosequencing and related to cytomegalovirus serostatus. Alongside the repertoire data, information on donor age, sex, ethnicity and CMV serostatus was compiled. To decide whether each TCR beta V gene segment behaved as functional or pseudogenic, an earlier analysis of some 600 of the donors relied on high-throughput TCR beta sequencing. Both class I and class II loci were covered by HLA typing, at four-digit resolution. The study aimed to test whether cataloging public T cell receptors could reveal signatures of past pathogen exposure. The number of typed donors differed by locus: about 620-640 for A, B, C, DRB1 and DQB1; 522 for DQA1; roughly 600 for DPA1; and about 470 for DPB1. Along with the approximately 620-subject first cohort, a separate validation cohort of 120 different subjects was used. What the study reported, not specific to this receptor: In vitro tests confirmed that a few of the cytomegalovirus-associated TCR beta chains recognize cytomegalovirus antigens. The only immune exposure information available for the cohort was CMV serostatus. In the study, approximately 160 TCR beta chains were listed as associated with cytomegalovirus. In a later genetic analysis, a missense DCLRE1C variant was associated with V-gene and J-gene trimming of TCR beta chains, and the association was replicated in an independent cohort. Most TCR sequences were seen in very few donors, while some public TCRs were found in many individuals. A later genetic analysis reported fewer N-insertions in productive TCRs among donors in an Asian-associated ancestry cluster than the roughly 640-donor mean. A group of highly shared sequence variants was considered likely to be a technical artifact of the sequencing pipeline. Because counts were too low, about 17 rarely observed V segments, including chromosome 9 orphons, were excluded from the earlier analysis of around 640 of the donors. Because the 87-base-pair reads could not distinguish some IMGT-functional V segments, including TRBV6-2 and TRBV6-3, those segments were excluded. A further reported finding was that TCR beta sequences accurately predicted the HLA-A and HLA-B alleles for most subjects in the first cohort. The presence/absence analyses assumed that sequencing depth was roughly uniform across donors, and that assumption may not be true. Compared with equally common non-associated chains, HLA-associated TCR beta chains in a later analysis were more clonally expanded and had lower generation probabilities. A later analysis found that TCR association rates varied across HLA loci, with DRB1 alleles showing the most associated TCRs and HLA-C alleles the fewest. When HLA alleles, especially DR and DQ, strongly co-occurred, attributing TCR associations to individual alleles was difficult. Correlated functional status among segregating V segments might reflect linkage disequilibrium, but an unknown experimental factor could not be ruled out. The classifier was reported to diagnose cytomegalovirus status with high specificity and sensitivity in both the original and validation cohorts. In an earlier analysis of some 540 of the donors, most TCR beta V segments appeared in productive rearrangements about 87% or about 30% of the time, broadly matching IMGT annotations. At a false discovery rate of 0.05, a later analysis linked approximately 18,000 TCR beta sequences to specific HLA alleles. Several of the top co-occurrence clusters appeared to be linked to parvovirus B19, influenza, CMV and Epstein-Barr virus, according to a later analysis. Most CMV-associated TCR beta chains appeared to be HLA-restricted in a later analysis, and the HLA associations seemed to be driven largely by CMV exposure. Because HLA typing was unavailable for some donors at each locus, only the typed subset was used in association tests. In this cohort, only TCR beta chains were sequenced, and detectable features were limited by the absence of alpha or paired-chain data. It was suggested by the authors that the approach could potentially be generalized to other disease states and immunological phenotypes.

Input material: PBMCs. The rearranged chain carries TRBV5-6 and TRBJ2-4; no D gene is confidently identified. This receptor was identified in a male donor in good health and CMV-seronegative. The base sequence is TGTGCCAGCAGCTTCATAGCTCACAAAAACATTCAGTACTTC. This gives the protein CASSFIAHKNIQYF. Joined to the reference TRBV5-6 and TRBJ2-4 proteins, this CDR3 gives the full variable domain: DAGVTQSPTHLIKTRGQQVTLRCSPKSGHDTVSWYQQALGQGPQFIFQYYEEEERQRGNFPDRFSGHQFPNYSSELNVNALLLGDSALYLCASSFIAHKNIQYFGAGTRLSVL.